The present TCR beta chain was sequenced within a study of blood T cell repertoires in COVID-19. On the study more broadly: Acute-phase and convalescent COVID-19 samples originated in the United States, Italy and Spain. The analysed material was cDNA or gDNA that came from T cells, B-cell-depleted T cells, or PBMCs.

Profiled with immunoSEQ multiplex PCR; TCRdb holds only in-frame clones, not every one. The table has more than 150,000 clones, roughly four fifths seen once. The CDR3 is 19 residues long. Looked up from germline, CDR1 is SEHNR and CDR2 is FQNEAQ (reference sequence). The J segment lost 4 bases and the V segment lost 8 bases, leaving 19 bases of the junction unmatched. Cohort allocation depended upon clinical history that participants reported. The source of this sequence is a man aged 35-49 years who had recovered from COVID-19. V usage is TRBV7-9 and J usage is TRBJ2-6; TRBD2 matches 8 bases. The specimen sequenced was PBMCs or T cells enriched from blood (not recorded which). CDR3 loop: CASRPGTRGPAGGANVLTF. The CDR3 DNA sequence: TGTGCCAGCCGACCCGGGACTAGGGGACCTGCGGGAGGGGCCAACGTCCTGACTTTC. The full variable domain, completed using reference TRBV7-9 and TRBJ2-6, is DTGVSQNPRHKITKRGQNVTFRCDPISEHNRLYWYRQTLGQGPEFLTYFQNEAQLEKSRLLSDRFSAERPKGSFSTLEIQRTEQGDSAMYLCASRPGTRGPAGGANVLTFGAGSRLTVL.